The 17 T cell receptor beta chains in this list originate from one sample, sequenced in a study of PD-1 blockade in mismatch repair-deficient tumors. Profiling relied on immunoSEQ multiplex PCR, and the TCRdb table lists in-frame clones only, not all of them. The data contain some 130,000 clones, about nine tenths of them singletons. Sequenced material: peripheral blood, taken approximately 72 weeks after starting pembrolizumab. The receptors come from an adult with mismatch repair-deficient cancer.

The V gene is TRBV29-1, the J gene TRBJ2-2; no reliable D call. The CDR3 consists of 15 residues. CDR1 and CDR2 (germline): SQVTM, ANQGSEA. With 1 base removed from V and 1 base from J, the gap between germline ends came to 10 bases. CDR3 residues: CSVEVEGVNTGELFF. DNA for the CDR3: TGCAGCGTTGAAGTCGAAGGAGTGAACACCGGGGAGCTGTTTTTT.

For this clone: Other DNA variants within this sample encode the same CDR3. The chain has TRBV4-2 and TRBJ2-2, with D tentatively TRBD2 (5 bases). V dropped 6 bases and J dropped 0 bases, with 14 bases sitting between them. From germline, CDR1 is LGHNA and CDR2 YNFKEQ. This CDR3 has 16 amino acids. In nucleotides, the CDR3 is TGTGCCAGCAGTCCGTTAGCGCGAACGAACACCGGGGAGCTGTTTTTT. This encodes CASSPLARTNTGELFF.

This chain joins TRBV25-1 and TRBJ2-1; TRBD2 agrees at 8 bases. Germline CDR1 MGHDK, CDR2 SYGVNS. Trimming took 7 bases from V and 10 from J; bases not matched to a gene: 6. The length of the CDR3 is 12 residues. The CDR3 is CASMFAGGEQFF. The CDR3 DNA reads TGTGCCAGCATGTTTGCGGGAGGAGAGCAGTTCTTC.

The CDR3: CASSSGWGSYEQYF. CDR3 sequence (DNA): TGTGCCAGCAGCTCCGGATGGGGGTCCTACGAGCAGTACTTC. The V gene is TRBV5-6, the J gene TRBJ2-7; D may correspond to TRBD1 or TRBD2 (5 bases each). The CDR3 has 14 amino acids. CDR1 SGHDT and CDR2 YYEEEE come from the germline V gene. V was shortened by 3 bases and J by 1 base, with 11 bases between the two germline ends.

J is TRBJ2-1 and V is TRBV4-1; 9 positions match TRBD2. With V trimmed by 0 bases and J by 4 bases, 1 base remained unmatched. Per the germline V gene, CDR1 is MGHRA and CDR2 is YSYEKL. The CDR3 covers 15 residues. This CDR3 reads CASSQDTSGYNEQFF. CDR3 DNA: TGCGCCAGCAGCCAAGACACTAGCGGGTACAATGAGCAGTTCTTC.

The genes are TRBV4-1 and TRBJ1-1, with D perhaps TRBD1 (5 bases). Per the germline V gene, CDR1 is MGHRA and CDR2 is YSYEKL. With 4 bases removed from V and 11 bases from J, the gap between germline ends came to 14 bases. The CDR3 loop spans 12 amino acids. As DNA, the CDR3 is TGCGCCAGCAGCCCCGGGCCGGCAGGGGCTTTCTTT. Translation: CASSPGPAGAFF.

The chain is built from TRBV14 and TRBJ2-7; 7 positions match TRBD1. The junction had 9 bases not matched to a gene; V was cut back by 4 bases and J by 0 bases. Germline CDR1 reads SGHDN; CDR2 reads FVKESK. This CDR3 is 16 amino acids long. CDR3 bases: TGTGCCAGCAGCCCCCCGACCGGGACAGCCTCCTACGAGCAGTACTTC. Translation: CASSPPTGTASYEQYF.

This chain connects TRBV27 to TRBJ2-2, with D perhaps matching TRBD1 (6 bases). V was pared by 6 bases and J by 5 bases, with 10 bases between. Germline values: CDR1 MNHEY, CDR2 SMNVEV (reference sequence). CDR3 length: 13 amino acids. The CDR3 DNA reads TGTGCCAGCAGACCCAGGGGAACCGGGGAGCTGTTTTTT. Translated: CASRPRGTGELFF.

V usage is TRBV19 and J usage is TRBJ2-7; 13 bases map to TRBD2. V lost 5 bases to trimming and J lost 4 bases; unmatched junction nucleotides: 2. Germline loops: CDR1 LNHDA, CDR2 SQIVND (reference sequence). The CDR3 sequence is 14 residues long. CDR3 amino acids: CASSVTSGRYEQYF. CDR3 bases: TGTGCCAGTAGTGTGACTAGCGGGAGGTACGAGCAGTACTTC.

The V gene is TRBV9, the J gene TRBJ1-2; no firm D call. V was shortened by 2 bases and J by 5 bases, with 7 bases between the two germline ends. Germline-derived CDR1 and CDR2 are SGDLS and YYNGEE. CDR3 length: 12 amino acids. CDR3 residues: CASSVTPYGYTF. DNA of the CDR3: TGTGCCAGCAGCGTGACACCGTATGGCTACACCTTC. Based on the CDR3 plus reference TRBV9 and TRBJ1-2, the full variable domain is DSGVTQTPKHLITATGQRVTLRCSPRSGDLSVYWYQQSLDQGLQFLIQYYNGEERAKGNILERFSAQQFPDLHSELNLSSLELGDSALYFCASSVTPYGYTFGSGTRLTVV.

The rearrangement links TRBV28 to TRBJ2-7; D unresolved. The CDR3 runs 14 residues. V was pared by 4 bases and J by 6 bases, with 16 bases between. CDR1 and CDR2 from the germline V gene are MDHEN and SYDVKM. CDR3 in amino acids: CASSSRTTLGEQYF. The CDR3, as DNA: TGTGCCAGCAGTTCACGGACGACTTTGGGCGAGCAGTACTTC.

The chain joins TRBV7-6 to TRBJ2-6; D ambiguous. V gave up 2 bases and J gave up 0 bases, with 14 bases separating them. The CDR3 totals 18 residues. The germline V gene has CDR1 SGHVS and CDR2 FNYEAQ. The CDR3 here is CASSLRRTKSSGANVLTF. The CDR3 DNA is TGTGCCAGCAGCTTACGTCGAACAAAGAGCTCTGGGGCCAACGTCCTGACTTTC. Combining the CDR3 with reference TRBV7-6 and TRBJ2-6 gives the whole variable domain GAGVSQSPRYKVTKRGQDVALRCDPISGHVSLYWYRQALGQGPEFLTYFNYEAQQDKSGLPNDRFSAERPEGSISTLTIQRTEQRDSAMYRCASSLRRTKSSGANVLTFGAGSRLTVL.

J is TRBJ2-4 and V is TRBV2; TRBD2 matches at 8 bases. Germline CDR1 is SNHLY and CDR2 is FYNNEI. The CDR3 totals 18 residues. V gave up 8 bases and J gave up 2 bases; unmatched junction bases: 17. The CDR3 loop is CASRTEGWEREPKNIQYF. The CDR3 DNA sequence: TGTGCCAGCCGTACAGAGGGTTGGGAGCGGGAGCCCAAAAACATTCAGTACTTC.

The CDR3 sequence is CSVEDRALGYGYTF. CDR3 bases: TGCAGCGTTGAAGATCGCGCCCTGGGCTATGGCTACACCTTC. The chain employs TRBV29-1 and TRBJ1-2; D unresolved. The CDR3 length is 14 residues. V was shortened by 0 bases and J by 4 bases, with 12 bases between the two germline ends. From germline, CDR1 is SQVTM and CDR2 ANQGSEA.

This clone appeared a single time. V usage is TRBV14 and J usage is TRBJ1-1; D unresolved. Germline V gene data show CDR1 as SGHDN and CDR2 as FVKESK. Between the trimmed V and J ends, which lost 1 base and 1 base, there was a span of 25 bases. The CDR3 length is 20 residues. The CDR3 is CASSQGRLKRPSARNTEAFF. The DNA for the CDR3 is TGTGCCAGCAGCCAAGGGCGGTTGAAGAGGCCATCGGCCCGGAACACTGAAGCTTTCTTT.

The chain has TRBV7-8 and TRBJ1-1, with TRBD1 matching over 7 bases. J lost 7 bases, V lost 3 bases, and 5 bases had no gene match. There are 13 residues in the CDR3. CDR1 is SGHVS, CDR2 FQNEAQ, per germline. Written as DNA, the CDR3 is TGTGCCAGCAGCTTCCGGGACAGAAATGAAGCTTTCTTT. As protein: CASSFRDRNEAFF.

The chain has TRBV27 and TRBJ2-3; D is unclear. The CDR3 contains 16 residues. V lost 2 bases and J lost 1, with 13 bases in between. Germline CDR1 is MNHEY and CDR2 is SMNVEV (reference sequence). The CDR3 loop reads CASSLIYSTGTDTQYF. The CDR3, as DNA: TGTGCCAGCAGTTTAATTTACAGCACCGGCACAGATACGCAGTATTTT.